These T cell receptor beta chains were read from a single sample in a study of beta chain features in type 1 diabetes. The data were produced by immunoSEQ multiplex PCR, yet TCRdb's version contains in-frame clones alone and is incomplete. The table has about 160,000 clones, more than 60% seen once. The sequenced material came from naive CD4+ T cells from blood. Receptor source: a man under 40 with type 1 diabetes. CDR3s include the opening cysteine and the closing phenylalanine or tryptophan. D genes are given only for firm matches. Where a row states a size, it is once, few, many or the class of an expanded clone; other rows omit it.

DNA | CDR3 | V | size | J | D
TGTGCCAGTAGGACACCTTTTAACTATGGCTACACCTTC | CASRTPFNYGYTF | TRBV19 | - | TRBJ1-2 | -
TGTGCCAGCAGTTACTCCTGGGGTCAAGATTACAATGAGCAGTTCTTC | CASSYSWGQDYNEQFF | TRBV6-6 | - | TRBJ2-1 | -
TGCGCCAGCAGCCAAGATGCCAGGGTCAATCAGCCCCAGCATTTT | CASSQDARVNQPQHF | TRBV4-3 | - | TRBJ1-5 | -
TGCAGCGTTAAGGACAGGGGAAACACCGGGGAGCTGTTTTTT | CSVKDRGNTGELFF | TRBV29-1 | - | TRBJ2-2 | TRBD1
TGTGCCAGCAGCTTCGGCGGTGAGACCCAGTACTTC | CASSFGGETQYF | TRBV7-2 | - | TRBJ2-5 | -
TGTGCCAGCAGCTTGGGGGGTTACTCCTACGAGCAGTACTTC | CASSLGGYSYEQYF | TRBV27 | - | TRBJ2-7 | -
TGTGCCAGCAGCCCTAGGGCAGATACGCAGTATTTT | CASSPRADTQYF | TRBV7-9 | few | TRBJ2-3 | -
TGCAGCGTTGAGAAAGACAGGGCCGGAACGCAGTATTTT | CSVEKDRAGTQYF | TRBV29-1 | - | TRBJ2-3 | TRBD1
TGTGCCAGCAGTTTTGGGCCGGGGAGGATCTCGGAGACCCAGTACTTC | CASSFGPGRISETQYF | TRBV28 | - | TRBJ2-5 | -
TGTGCCAGCAAACTAGGAATCCATGAGCAGTTCTTC | CASKLGIHEQFF | TRBV2 | - | TRBJ2-1 | -
TGTGCCTGGAGTTCCGGGAACTATGGCTACACCTTC | CAWSSGNYGYTF | TRBV30 | - | TRBJ1-2 | -
TGCAGCGTTTTAGGGTCAACAGGGAACGGCTACGAGCAGTACTTC | CSVLGSTGNGYEQYF | TRBV29-1 | few | TRBJ2-7 | -
TGCAGCGTTCTCGGGACGGGGAACACTGAAGCTTTCTTT | CSVLGTGNTEAFF | TRBV29-1 | - | TRBJ1-1 | -
TGCGCCAGCAGCCCAGGGGGACAGGCTTATTCACCCCTCCACTTT | CASSPGGQAYSPLHF | TRBV4-3 | - | TRBJ1-6 | TRBD1
TGTGCCAGCAGCTTGGGAGATAAAGGGGCACCCCTCCACTTT | CASSLGDKGAPLHF | TRBV5-6 | few | TRBJ1-6 | -
TGTGCCTGGGATGATGCTCCGAACACTGAAGCTTTCTTT | CAWDDAPNTEAFF | TRBV30 | - | TRBJ1-1 | -
TGTGCCAGCAGTGATCTCCGGGACACTCTAGATACGCAGTATTTT | CASSDLRDTLDTQYF | TRBV25-1 | - | TRBJ2-3 | -
TGTGCCATCAGTGAAAGTCCGGGAACCCGTAACTATGGCTACACCTTC | CAISESPGTRNYGYTF | TRBV10-3 | - | TRBJ1-2 | -
TGTGCCAGCAGCCCGATTCTAGGGGGCTCCTACGAGCAGTACTTC | CASSPILGGSYEQYF | TRBV7-9 | few | TRBJ2-7 | -
TGTGCCAGCAGTCCCCTCGACAGGGTGAAATACTTC | CASSPLDRVKYF | TRBV28 | - | TRBJ2-7 | TRBD1
TGTGCCAGCAGGACGCAGGGGGCGTCCTACGAGCAGTACTTC | CASRTQGASYEQYF | TRBV28 | - | TRBJ2-7 | TRBD1
TGCGCCAGCAGGAGGACAGGGGAAGAGACCCAGTACTTC | CASRRTGEETQYF | TRBV5-1 | - | TRBJ2-5 | TRBD1
TGTGCCAGCAGCCAAACCGGGACAGGACTCTACGAGCAGTACTTC | CASSQTGTGLYEQYF | TRBV9 | few | TRBJ2-7 | TRBD1
TGCGCCAGCAGCCAAGATCTAGTTTCAGAGACCCAGTACTTC | CASSQDLVSETQYF | TRBV4-3 | few | TRBJ2-5 | -
TGCGCCAGCAGCCAGATGGGGGACGGAGGGAATAATTCACCCCTCCACTTT | CASSQMGDGGNNSPLHF | TRBV4-1 | - | TRBJ1-6 | -
TGTGCCAGCAGCCCCGCCGGGACTAGCGACTACAATGAGCAGTTCTTC | CASSPAGTSDYNEQFF | TRBV7-9 | - | TRBJ2-1 | TRBD2
TGTGCCAGCAGCTTAGATGGAGAGACCCAGTACTTC | CASSLDGETQYF | TRBV11-2 | - | TRBJ2-5 | -
TGCGCCAGCAGCCCGGGACTTCCCAATGAGCAGTTCTTC | CASSPGLPNEQFF | TRBV4-3 | - | TRBJ2-1 | -
TGTGCCAGCAGCGGGGACGGTAATGAGCAGTTCTTC | CASSGDGNEQFF | TRBV9 | once | TRBJ2-1 | -
TGCGCCAGCAGCTCAGGACAGCCTAGCACAGATACGCAGTATTTT | CASSSGQPSTDTQYF | TRBV5-1 | - | TRBJ2-3 | -
TGCAGCTTCACCTCCGCTAGTGTAATTGAGCAGTTCTTC | CSFTSASVIEQFF | TRBV29-1 | - | TRBJ2-1 | -
TGCAGCGGCGCAGGGAGTACTGGAAACACCATATATTTT | CSGAGSTGNTIYF | TRBV29-1 | - | TRBJ1-3 | -
TGTGCCAGCAGCTTAGTTATGGCGGGGGGGCCAGATACGCAGTATTTT | CASSLVMAGGPDTQYF | TRBV7-2 | few | TRBJ2-3 | TRBD2
TGTGCCAGCAGCTTGGATTTAGGGAGCGGCTATGGCTACACCTTC | CASSLDLGSGYGYTF | TRBV5-6 | - | TRBJ1-2 | -
TGTGCCAGCAGTGAGGGGCAACCGAGCTCCTACGAGCAGTACTTC | CASSEGQPSSYEQYF | TRBV25-1 | few | TRBJ2-7 | -
TGTGCCAGCAGCTTAGCGGGGACCACAGATACGCAGTATTTT | CASSLAGTTDTQYF | TRBV7-2 | - | TRBJ2-3 | -
TGCAGCGTTGAAAGGAACCAGGGAAACGGCTACACCTTC | CSVERNQGNGYTF | TRBV29-1 | - | TRBJ1-2 | -
TGTGCCAGCAGCGTCGCAGACGGCACAGATACGCAGTATTTT | CASSVADGTDTQYF | TRBV9 | once | TRBJ2-3 | -
TGTGCCAGCAGTTTATCGGGACTCTATTACGAGCAGTACTTC | CASSLSGLYYEQYF | TRBV27 | - | TRBJ2-7 | -
TGCAGCGTTGAGTCTGCAGATACGCAGTATTTT | CSVESADTQYF | TRBV29-1 | - | TRBJ2-3 | -
TGCGCCAGCAGCCAAGATGTGCCGGGGGCGGGGGCCCATACGCAGTATTTT | CASSQDVPGAGAHTQYF | TRBV4-3 | - | TRBJ2-3 | -
TGTGCCAGCAGTTTATCTTGGCAGACCTTCTCCGAGCAGTACTTC | CASSLSWQTFSEQYF | TRBV27 | - | TRBJ2-7 | -
TGTGCCAGCAGTCCCGAGAGGGATAGCAATCAGCCCCAGCATTTT | CASSPERDSNQPQHF | TRBV2 | - | TRBJ1-5 | -
TGTGCCAGCAGCCCGGGGACAACGTACACCGGGGAGCTGTTTTTT | CASSPGTTYTGELFF | TRBV7-9 | - | TRBJ2-2 | -
TGTGCCAGCAGTTACGTAGCGGCTGGTGGAGAGACCCAGTACTTC | CASSYVAAGGETQYF | TRBV6-6 | - | TRBJ2-5 | -
TGCGCCAGCAGCCAAGATTCGAGAAGGGAGACCCAGTACTTC | CASSQDSRRETQYF | TRBV4-3 | - | TRBJ2-5 | -
TGTGCCAGCAGCCCCGACCGTCTCGGAAACATTCAGTACTTC | CASSPDRLGNIQYF | TRBV13 | - | TRBJ2-4 | -
TGTGCCAGCAGCGAGGGAGAGACCCAGTACTTC | CASSEGETQYF | TRBV11-2 | - | TRBJ2-5 | -
TGTGCCATCAGTGAGTCGGAAGAGACCCAGTACTTC | CAISESEETQYF | TRBV6-5 | - | TRBJ2-5 | -
TGTGCCATCAGGGAGAATTCCCAAGAGACCCAGTACTTC | CAIRENSQETQYF | TRBV10-3 | - | TRBJ2-5 | -
TGTGCCTGGAGTACTAGCGGACACGAGCAGTACTTC | CAWSTSGHEQYF | TRBV30 | - | TRBJ2-7 | TRBD2
TGTGCCAGCAGCTTAGAGGGATATGAAAAACTGTTTTTT | CASSLEGYEKLFF | TRBV7-9 | - | TRBJ1-4 | -
TGTGCCAGTAGTCCCTTCGGGAGGCAAGCTTTCTTT | CASSPFGRQAFF | TRBV19 | few | TRBJ1-1 | -
TGTGCCTGGAGTGTACTACAAGAGACCCAGTACTTC | CAWSVLQETQYF | TRBV30 | once | TRBJ2-5 | -
TGCAGCGTTGAAGATGTGGTTCTTCACACAGATACGCAGTATTTT | CSVEDVVLHTDTQYF | TRBV29-1 | - | TRBJ2-3 | -
TGTGCCAGCAGCCCGGGGCTATCTGCAGGCTACGAGCAGTACTTC | CASSPGLSAGYEQYF | TRBV5-6 | - | TRBJ2-7 | -
TGTGCCTGCATCCCTGAAGAATCGGTCTCCTACGAGCAGTACTTC | CACIPEESVSYEQYF | TRBV30 | - | TRBJ2-7 | -
TGTGCCAGCAGTGAAAGATCCCCTAGTCGCTACGAGCAGTACTTC | CASSERSPSRYEQYF | TRBV25-1 | - | TRBJ2-7 | -
TGTGCCAGCAGTTCCCAGACAGGGTCTGGGGAGACCCAGTACTTC | CASSSQTGSGETQYF | TRBV6-5 | few | TRBJ2-5 | TRBD1
TGCAGCGCTCGGGACAGGGAGGGCTATGGCTACACCTTC | CSARDREGYGYTF | TRBV29-1 | - | TRBJ1-2 | TRBD1